The 11 T cell receptor beta chains below all came from one sample that was sequenced in a study of blood T cell repertoires in COVID-19. Assay used: immunoSEQ multiplex PCR; TCRdb lists only in-frame clones, some missing. The data hold approximately 240,000 clones, with approximately 86% observed a single time. The sequenced sample was PBMCs or T cells enriched from blood (not recorded which). All receptors come from a woman aged 30 to 39 with acute COVID-19.

V gene TRBV30 combines with J gene TRBJ1-2; D is uncertain. The length of the CDR3 is 13 residues. The germline gives CDR1 GTSNPN, CDR2 SVGIG (reference sequence). The V end lost 0 bases, the J end lost 2 bases, and 7 bases lay between the germline ends. The CDR3 DNA follows: TGTGCCTGGAGTGTCATCGGGAACTATGGCTACACCTTC. Its translation: CAWSVIGNYGYTF.

CDR3 sequence (DNA): TGCAGCGCTAGGACAGGGTGGGAGCAGTTCTTC. It encodes CSARTGWEQFF. The chain is built from TRBV29-1 and TRBJ2-1; TRBD1 matches at 8 bases. V shed 7 bases, J shed 10 bases, and the junction held 6 bases outside the gene matches. In germline, CDR1 is SQVTM, CDR2 ANQGSEA. The length of the CDR3 is 11 residues.

The chain uses TRBV2 and TRBJ1-2, with D tentatively TRBD1 (5 bases). Trimming pared 2 bases from V and 2 bases from J, leaving 6 bases between. This CDR3 region has 13 residues. The germline gives CDR1 SNHLY, CDR2 FYNNEI. CDR3 residues: CASSEKGNYGYTF. The CDR3 nucleotides are TGTGCCAGCAGTGAAAAGGGGAACTATGGCTACACCTTC.

The gene calls are TRBV27 and TRBJ1-6; D is uncertain. Germline assignment: CDR1 MNHEY and CDR2 SMNVEV (reference sequence). The CDR3 loop spans 15 amino acids. V gave up 7 bases and J gave up 8 bases, with 18 bases separating them. This CDR3 is CASKAGHHLYSPLHF. As DNA, the CDR3 is TGTGCCAGCAAGGCAGGCCACCACTTGTATTCACCCCTCCACTTT.

CDR3 DNA: TGTGCCAGCAGCCCCCCCGCAGAAAACATTCAGTACTTC. Protein: CASSPPAENIQYF. The rearrangement joins TRBV28 to TRBJ2-4; D is ambiguous. The germline CDR1 and CDR2 sequences are MDHEN and SYDVKM. This CDR3 is 13 amino acids long. Trimming took off 6 bases at V and 5 bases at J, with 11 bases between the two ends.

As for this clone: The same CDR3 also results from other DNA sequences found in this sample. V usage is TRBV2 and J usage is TRBJ1-3; no clear D. This CDR3 is 14 amino acids long. V was cut by 4 bases and J by 1 base, with 8 bases left in between. Germline V gives CDR1 SNHLY, CDR2 FYNNEI. Here the CDR3 reads CASSAGGSGNTIYF. The DNA for the CDR3 is TGTGCCAGCAGTGCAGGCGGGTCTGGAAACACCATATATTTT.

This chain connects TRBV7-9 to TRBJ1-2; 9 bases match TRBD1. From germline, CDR1 is SEHNR and CDR2 FQNEAQ (reference sequence). The CDR3 length is 15 residues. J lost 4 bases, V lost 1 base, and 4 bases had no gene match. The CDR3 DNA sequence: TGTGCCAGCAGCTTAGGACAGGGGGTAGTCTATGGCTACACCTTC. Its translation is CASSLGQGVVYGYTF.

This sequence joins TRBV5-1 and TRBJ2-1; D gene uncertain. Trimming pared 4 bases from V and 5 bases from J, leaving 13 bases between. Germline loops: CDR1 SGHRS, CDR2 YFSETQ. The CDR3 loop spans 14 amino acids. Here the CDR3 DNA reads TGCGCCAGCAGCCCCCGAGACGGAGACAATGAGCAGTTCTTC. This gives the protein CASSPRDGDNEQFF.

The chain has TRBV29-1 and TRBJ2-7, with 8 bases lining up with TRBD2. J lost 0 bases, V lost 4 bases, and 14 bases had no gene match. CDR3 length: 17 amino acids. Germline assignment: CDR1 SQVTM and CDR2 ANQGSEA. CDR3 region: CSVVVKRTGGPSYEQYF. DNA of the CDR3: TGCAGCGTTGTAGTCAAAAGAACGGGAGGGCCCTCCTACGAGCAGTACTTC.

The chain recombines TRBV28 with TRBJ1-5; TRBD1 matches at 12 bases. Germline CDR1 reads MDHEN; CDR2 reads SYDVKM. The CDR3 is 18 amino acids. The V and J ends lost 2 bases and 1 base, in that order; junction bases with no gene match: 6. CDR3 DNA: TGTGCCAGCAGTTTACCGGGACAGGGGGCAGTAAGCAATCAGCCCCAGCATTTT. Translating gives CASSLPGQGAVSNQPQHF.

This chain links TRBV3-1 (or the pseudogene TRBV3-2) with TRBJ2-7, with D tentatively TRBD1 (6 bases). CDR3 length equals 15 residues. V lost 4 bases and J lost 2, with 15 bases in between. Germline V CDR1 and CDR2: LGHDT, YNNKEL (reference sequence). Here the CDR3 DNA reads TGTGCCAGCAGCCCGGACCCCGACAGGACCTACGAGCAGTACTTC. This gives the protein CASSPDPDRTYEQYF.